Below are 17 T cell receptor beta chains sequenced from a single sample in a study of cytomegalovirus exposure and HLA in healthy donors. Primers for the PCR totalled 60 Vbeta and 13 Jbeta. The data were produced by immunoSEQ multiplex PCR, yet TCRdb's version contains in-frame clones alone and is incomplete. The sample yields roughly 250,000 clones, 84% seen once. The sequenced material came from PBMCs. These TCRs come from a woman between 35 and 50 years old in good health and CMV-seropositive.

The rearrangement uses TRBV14 and TRBJ2-1, with 8 positions matching TRBD2. The length of the CDR3 is 15 residues. Trimming removed 4 bases from V and 2 bases from J; junction bases left unmatched: 4. Germline V gives CDR1 SGHDN, CDR2 FVKESK. Written as DNA, the CDR3 is TGTGCCAGCAGCCTCGTAGCGGGGCCCTACAATGAGCAGTTCTTC. Its protein is CASSLVAGPYNEQFF.

The chain joins TRBV6-1 to TRBJ2-1; 7 positions agree with TRBD1. The CDR3 has 13 amino acids. Germline trimming cut 3 bases from V and 10 bases from J; bases unmatched to any gene: 6. CDR1 is MNHNS, CDR2 SASEGT, per germline. The CDR3 here is CASSDRTGDEQFF. The CDR3 nucleotides read TGTGCCAGCAGTGACAGAACAGGGGACGAGCAGTTCTTC.

The chain uses TRBV5-1 and TRBJ2-1; tentative D call: TRBD2 (6 bases). Trimming pared 0 bases from V and 4 bases from J, leaving 17 bases between. The CDR3 contains 17 residues. Germline assignment: CDR1 SGHRS and CDR2 YFSETQ. The CDR3 nucleotides read TGCGCCAGCAGCTTGGGGCGTTGGGCGGGGCCGTACAATGAGCAGTTCTTC. This encodes CASSLGRWAGPYNEQFF.

The V and J genes are TRBV5-1 and TRBJ2-2, with TRBD2 matching 10 bases. The CDR3 covers 16 residues. The junction had 4 bases not matched to a gene; V was cut back by 1 base and J by 4 bases. Per the germline V gene, CDR1 is SGHRS and CDR2 is YFSETQ. The CDR3 sequence is CASSLSLAGSTGELFF. CDR3 sequence (DNA): TGCGCCAGCAGCTTGTCACTAGCGGGAAGCACCGGGGAGCTGTTTTTT.

CDR3 nucleotides: TGTGCCAGCAGCTTAGCAAAGGTGGGGGCAGGCGGCTACACCTTC. Protein: CASSLAKVGAGGYTF. J is TRBJ1-2 and V is TRBV7-9, with D tentatively TRBD1 (6 bases). This CDR3 is 15 amino acids long. The germline gives CDR1 SEHNR, CDR2 FQNEAQ (reference sequence). V was shortened by 0 bases and J by 8 bases, with 16 bases between the two germline ends. Using reference TRBV7-9 and TRBJ1-2 for the parts outside the CDR3, the full variable domain is DTGVSQNPRHKITKRGQNVTFRCDPISEHNRLYWYRQTLGQGPEFLTYFQNEAQLEKSRLLSDRFSAERPKGSFSTLEIQRTEQGDSAMYLCASSLAKVGAGGYTFGSGTRLTVV.

The chain links TRBV4-2 to TRBJ2-1; D not certain. This CDR3 spans 15 amino acids. V lost 2 bases, J lost 0 bases, and 8 bases lay in between. CDR1 is LGHNA, CDR2 YNFKEQ, per germline. The CDR3 loop is CASSQSLSSYNEQFF. CDR3 nucleotide sequence: TGTGCCAGCAGCCAATCGTTATCCTCCTACAATGAGCAGTTCTTC.

This clone has only one observation. This CDR3 reads CASRARGSYEQYF. The CDR3 DNA sequence: TGTGCCAGCAGGGCTAGGGGATCCTACGAGCAGTACTTC. The V gene is TRBV2, the J gene TRBJ2-7, with TRBD1 as a possible D gene (5 bases). The ends were cut back, 6 bases at V and 1 base at J, with 10 bases in the middle. In germline, CDR1 is SNHLY, CDR2 FYNNEI. The CDR3 is 13 amino acids.

The rearrangement links TRBV30 to TRBJ2-1, with D tentatively TRBD2 (6 bases). CDR3 size: 14 residues. The V gene lost 3 bases and the J gene lost 0 bases, with 9 bases spanning the gap. CDR1 is GTSNPN, CDR2 SVGIG, per germline (reference sequence). The CDR3 here is CAWRTRISYNEQFF. The CDR3 bases are TGTGCCTGGAGGACTAGAATCTCCTACAATGAGCAGTTCTTC.

The chain recombines TRBV9 with TRBJ2-7; D remains unclear. Germline V gene lookup returns CDR1 SGDLS and CDR2 YYNGEE. The length of the CDR3 is 13 residues. The V end was cut by 0 bases, the J end by 5 bases, with 9 bases between. The CDR3 region is CASSVGLMNEQYF. In DNA form, the CDR3 reads TGTGCCAGCAGCGTAGGCCTAATGAACGAGCAGTACTTC. Looking up the rest from reference TRBV9 and TRBJ2-7 gives the full variable domain: DSGVTQTPKHLITATGQRVTLRCSPRSGDLSVYWYQQSLDQGLQFLIQYYNGEERAKGNILERFSAQQFPDLHSELNLSSLELGDSALYFCASSVGLMNEQYFGPGTRLTVT.

V is TRBV4-3 and J is TRBJ1-4; D is uncertain. The CDR3 spans 18 residues. Germline assignment: CDR1 LGHNA and CDR2 YSLEER. The V end lost 1 base, the J end lost 5 bases, and 20 bases lay between the germline ends. The CDR3 reads CASSQAVLSLQWNEKLFF. CDR3 coding DNA: TGCGCCAGCAGCCAAGCCGTCTTGTCTTTACAGTGGAATGAAAAACTGTTTTTT.

The table lists this clone with a few counts. The CDR3 protein is CSVEALGGDGYNEQFF. The CDR3 coding sequence is TGCAGCGTTGAAGCCTTAGGGGGCGACGGGTACAATGAGCAGTTCTTC. V and J are TRBV29-1 and TRBJ2-1; 7 nucleotides line up with TRBD1. Trimming took 1 base from V and 4 from J; bases not matched to a gene: 10. Germline CDR1 is SQVTM and CDR2 is ANQGSEA. The CDR3 runs 16 residues.

The J gene is TRBJ1-4, the V gene TRBV4-2, with TRBD1 as a possible D gene (5 bases). The CDR3 length is 15 residues. Germline V gene sequence: CDR1 LGHNA, CDR2 YNFKEQ. V shed 0 bases and J shed 8 bases, with 13 bases lying between them. DNA for the CDR3: TGTGCCAGCAGCCAAGAAGCCCCAGGGAGGGAAAAACTGTTTTTT. Translating it yields CASSQEAPGREKLFF.

This clone was picked up a small number of times. The chain carries TRBV19 and TRBJ2-2, with 10 bases lining up with TRBD2. The germline CDR1 and CDR2 sequences are LNHDA and SQIVND (reference sequence). J gave up 8 bases and V 6 bases, and 12 bases lay outside the gene matches. The CDR3 covers 16 residues. Here the CDR3 DNA reads TGTGCCAGTAGATCTATAGGGCTAGCGGGAGTGGGGGAGCTGTTTTTT. This gives the protein CASRSIGLAGVGELFF.

The chain has TRBV4-1 and TRBJ1-2, with D maybe TRBD1 (5 bases). Deletions cut 0 bases from V and 5 bases from J, with 13 bases between. The CDR3 is 15 residues long. Germline V gene data show CDR1 as MGHRA and CDR2 as YSYEKL. In nucleotides, the CDR3 is TGCGCCAGCAGCCAAGATGGGCAGGGAACTTATGGCTACACCTTC. Encoded protein: CASSQDGQGTYGYTF.

The DNA of the CDR3 is TGTGCCTGGAGCCTACTAACATCAACTAATGAAAAACTGTTTTTT. Encoded protein: CAWSLLTSTNEKLFF. The chain carries TRBV30 and TRBJ1-4, with D uncertain. The CDR3 runs to 15 residues. Trimming removed 3 bases from V and 0 bases from J, with 11 bases in between. From germline, CDR1 is GTSNPN and CDR2 SVGIG (reference sequence).

The chain combines TRBV30 with TRBJ1-5; D might be TRBD1 (5 bases). CDR3 size: 14 residues. Germline V gene sequence: CDR1 GTSNPN, CDR2 SVGIG (reference sequence). Trimming removed 5 bases at V and 4 bases at J, with 15 bases between. CDR3: CAWSPWAGNQPQHF. Written as DNA, the CDR3 is TGTGCCTGGTCCCCCTGGGCAGGGAATCAGCCCCAGCATTTT.

The genes are TRBV12-2 and TRBJ2-7; the table's TRBD1 call for D was not verified on the DNA. TRBV12-2 is labeled a pseudogene. This CDR3 region has 17 residues. The chain's CDR3 is CASRLPPRDRGSYEQYF. The CDR3 DNA reads as TGTGCAAGTCGCCTCCCCCCCCGGGACAGGGGCTCCTACGAGCAGTACTTC.